The 5 T cell receptor beta chains presented below share a single source sample, sequenced in a study of cytomegalovirus exposure and HLA in healthy donors (dated by TCRdb to the late 2010s). Library prep was done by the immunoSEQ multiplex PCR assay. The table was pulled from immuneACCESS by TCRdb, which kept in-frame rearrangements only. Such tables lose some clones; where checked, under half of the loss comes from unresolved V genes, and the rest has no known cause. The sample profile shows under 150,000 clones; about nine tenths of them were found once. The leading ten clones occupy 2.9% of the sample. What was sequenced was PBMCs. The receptors were gathered from a man between 18 and 35 years old in good health and CMV-seronegative.

This chain links TRBV7-8 with TRBJ1-5; D is perhaps TRBD1 (6 bases). Germline CDR1 is SGHVS and CDR2 is FQNEAQ. The V end lost 5 bases, the J end lost 7 bases, and 12 bases lay between the germline ends. This CDR3 region has 13 residues. CDR3 DNA: TGTGCCAGCAGCCGGACAGTAGGGCAGCCCCAGCATTTT. Translated, it gives CASSRTVGQPQHF. Variable domain in full (rest from reference TRBV7-8 and TRBJ1-5): GAGVSQSPRYKVAKRGQDVALRCDPISGHVSLFWYQQALGQGPEFLTYFQNEAQLDKSGLPSDRFFAERPEGSVSTLKIQRTQQEDSAVYLCASSRTVGQPQHFGDGTRLSIL.

This chain joins TRBV6-1 and TRBJ1-5, with D possibly TRBD1 on 6 matching bases. Germline V gene data show CDR1 as MNHNS and CDR2 as SASEGT. Trimming stripped 4 bases from V and 6 bases from J, with 16 bases between. CDR3 length: 15 amino acids. As DNA, the CDR3 is TGTGCCAGCAGTGCGCAGGGGAATCGGGGTCAGCCCCAGCATTTT. It specifies CASSAQGNRGQPQHF.

This rearrangement joins TRBV5-4 to TRBJ1-2; D call uncertain. This CDR3 is built from 13 residues. Germline CDR1 is SGHNT and CDR2 is YYREEE (reference sequence). The CDR3 nucleotides are TGTGCTGCTTTCGGAGCTCCTAACTATGGCTACACCTTC. Encoded protein: CAAFGAPNYGYTF.

The chain combines TRBV27 with TRBJ1-1; no firm D call. The CDR3 runs to 15 residues. CDR1 and CDR2 from the germline V gene are MNHEY and SMNVEV (reference sequence). V lost 1 base and J lost 0, with 9 bases in between. The CDR3 nucleotides read TGTGCCAGCAGTTTATTCGGTGGAGTGAACACTGAAGCTTTCTTT. Encoded protein: CASSLFGGVNTEAFF.

This clone was detected only a few times. The V gene is TRBV18, the J gene TRBJ2-1; TRBD2 matches at 10 bases. The V segment lost 2 bases and the J segment 8 bases; nucleotides outside the gene matches: 9. The CDR3 spans 16 residues. In germline, CDR1 is KGHSH, CDR2 LQKENI. The CDR3: CASSPGGLAGAHEQFF. The DNA of the CDR3 is TGTGCCAGCTCACCAGGTGGCCTAGCGGGAGCCCATGAGCAGTTCTTC.